The clone carrying this TCR beta chain was seen only once. Described treatment: randomized to nivolumab then ipilimumab (arm A) or the reverse (arm B). These data come from a study of sequential checkpoint blockade in melanoma. Looked up from germline, CDR1 is SGHTA and CDR2 is FQGNSA. J lost 4 bases, V lost 4 bases, and 6 bases had no gene match. CDR3 length: 15 amino acids. Method: immunoSEQ multiplex PCR; TCRdb's copy keeps in-frame clones and lacks some. Of over 10,000 clones listed, around 83% are singletons. The TCR was taken from a human donor with melanoma. The chain is built from TRBV7-2 and TRBJ2-1; 8 positions agree with TRBD2. Source: CD8+ T cells sorted from blood (inferred from file names), taken from a patient given nivolumab and ipilimumab in sequence. The CDR3 bases are TGTGCCAGCAGCTACGAGCGGGGGCCTTACAATGAGCAGTTCTTC. Translation gives CASSYERGPYNEQFF.